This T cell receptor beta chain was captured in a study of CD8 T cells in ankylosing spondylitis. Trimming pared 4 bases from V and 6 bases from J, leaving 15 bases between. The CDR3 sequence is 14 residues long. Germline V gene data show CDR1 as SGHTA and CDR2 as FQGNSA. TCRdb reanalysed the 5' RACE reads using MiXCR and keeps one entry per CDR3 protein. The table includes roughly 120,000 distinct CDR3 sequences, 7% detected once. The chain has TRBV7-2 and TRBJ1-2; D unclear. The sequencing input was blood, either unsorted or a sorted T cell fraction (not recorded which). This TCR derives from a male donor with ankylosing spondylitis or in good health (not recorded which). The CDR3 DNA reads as TGTGCCAGCAGCTCGCAGCAGGATATCAATGGCTACACCTTC. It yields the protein CASSSQQDINGYTF.